This TCR beta chain was obtained from a study of blood T cell repertoires in COVID-19. Profiling relied on immunoSEQ multiplex PCR, and the TCRdb table lists in-frame clones only, not all of them. The sample holds roughly 220,000 clones, 70% to 85% seen once. The CDR3 length is 11 residues. CDR1 is SEHNR and CDR2 is FQNEAQ in the germline V gene (reference sequence). Deletions cut 4 bases from V and 10 bases from J, with 8 bases between. The rearrangement joins TRBV7-9 to TRBJ2-4, with unresolved D. Sequenced input: PBMCs or T cells enriched from blood (not recorded which). The clonotype comes from a man in his forties who had recovered from COVID-19. CDR3 region: CASSSQDIQYF. In DNA, the CDR3 is TGTGCCAGCAGCTCTCAGGATATTCAGTACTTC.